Reported below is one T cell receptor (beta chain). The entry originates in a study of blood T cell repertoires in COVID-19. The V end was cut by 3 bases, the J end by 3 bases, with 17 bases between. Looked up from germline, CDR1 is ENHRY and CDR2 is SYGVKD. This CDR3 has 16 amino acids. Assay used: immunoSEQ multiplex PCR; TCRdb lists only in-frame clones, some missing. The sample consists of a few hundred thousand clones, around 83% of them appearing once. The receptor was isolated from a woman in her forties or fifties who had been exposed to COVID-19. Sequenced sample: PBMCs or T cells enriched from blood (not recorded which). V is TRBV10-3 and J is TRBJ1-1; unclear D gene. CDR3 in DNA: TGTGCCATCAGTGACCCTGGCCGAAGTTCGCACACTGAAGCTTTCTTT. It is translated as CAISDPGRSSHTEAFF.